Here is one T cell receptor beta chain with its context. Its target is unknown. Both 60 Vbeta primers and 13 Jbeta primers went into the PCR. Produced via immunoSEQ multiplex PCR; TCRdb's table is partial and in-frame only. The sample gives some 190,000 clones, around 67% of which show up once; about 3.1% is in the top ten. The CDR3 is 13 residues long. Germline V gives CDR1 SGHRS, CDR2 YFSETQ. The trim removed 0 bases at V and 6 bases at J, leaving 3 bases unmatched. These data come from a study of cytomegalovirus exposure and HLA in healthy donors. Study-level points and caveats: As was reported, the classifier diagnosed cytomegalovirus status with high specificity and sensitivity. Despite most TCR sequences being rare, some public TCRs occurred in many donors.

Those who donated were healthy bone marrow donors. At the time of sampling, donors were nominally healthy, though unrecorded immune exposures were likely. The sequencing input was PBMCs. The chain uses TRBV5-1 and TRBJ2-7; 7 positions match TRBD2. This TCR derives from a woman in her thirties in good health and CMV-seropositive. The CDR3: CASSLEGGAEQYF. The DNA for the CDR3 is TGCGCCAGCAGCTTGGAGGGAGGGGCCGAGCAGTACTTC.